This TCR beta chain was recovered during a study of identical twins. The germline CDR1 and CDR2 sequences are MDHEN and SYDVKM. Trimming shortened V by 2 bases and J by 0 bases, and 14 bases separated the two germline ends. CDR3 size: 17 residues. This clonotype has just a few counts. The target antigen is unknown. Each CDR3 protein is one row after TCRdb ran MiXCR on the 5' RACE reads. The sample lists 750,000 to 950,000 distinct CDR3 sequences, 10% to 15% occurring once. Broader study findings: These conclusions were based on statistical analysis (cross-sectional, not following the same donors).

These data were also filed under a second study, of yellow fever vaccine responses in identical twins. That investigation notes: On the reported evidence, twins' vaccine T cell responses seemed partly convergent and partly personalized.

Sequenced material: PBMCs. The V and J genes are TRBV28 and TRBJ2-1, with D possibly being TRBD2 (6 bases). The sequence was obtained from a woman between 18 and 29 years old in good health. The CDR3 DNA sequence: TGTGCCAGCAGTTTACCCCAGCGGGCCCCCTCCTACAATGAGCAGTTCTTC. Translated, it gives CASSLPQRAPSYNEQFF.